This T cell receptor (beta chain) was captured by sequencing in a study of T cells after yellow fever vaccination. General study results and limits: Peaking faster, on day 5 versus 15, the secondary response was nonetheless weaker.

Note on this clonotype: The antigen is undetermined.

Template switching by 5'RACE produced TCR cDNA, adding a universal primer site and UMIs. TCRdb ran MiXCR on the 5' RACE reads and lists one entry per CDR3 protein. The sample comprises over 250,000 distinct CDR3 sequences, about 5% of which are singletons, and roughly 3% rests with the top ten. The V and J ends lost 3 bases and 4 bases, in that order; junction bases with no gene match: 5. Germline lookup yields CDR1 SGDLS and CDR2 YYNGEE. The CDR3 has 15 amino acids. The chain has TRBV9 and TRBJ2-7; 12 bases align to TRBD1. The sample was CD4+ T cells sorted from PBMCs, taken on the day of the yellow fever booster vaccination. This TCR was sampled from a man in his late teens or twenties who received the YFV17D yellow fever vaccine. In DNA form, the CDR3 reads TGTGCCAGCAGCGAAACGGGACAGGGGGCATACGAGCAGTACTTC. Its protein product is CASSETGQGAYEQYF.